This T cell receptor beta chain stems from a study of response to subunit inactivated influenza vaccine. The CDR3 covers 13 residues. The germline V gene encodes CDR1 DFQATT and CDR2 SNEGSKA (reference sequence). V lost 1 base, J lost 1 base, and 5 bases lay in between. In TCRdb, the RT-PCR reads were re-called with MiXCR into one record per CDR3 protein. The data hold 700,000 to 900,000 distinct CDR3 sequences, with over 20% observed a single time. This clonotype has just a few counts. The sequenced sample was PBMCs from blood, obtained about 5 days after vaccination. The sequence came from a man in his fifties who received an inactivated influenza vaccine. The rearrangement uses TRBV20-1 and TRBJ1-5; D unresolved. The DNA for the CDR3 is TGCAGTGCTAGAGCGGGAAGCAATCAGCCCCAGCATTTT. Translating gives CSARAGSNQPQHF.